A single sample gave rise to the 2 T cell receptor beta chains below, sequenced in a study of spatial heterogeneity in lung cancer. Time point noted: sample taken at primary tumor resection. TCRdb re-derived calls from the 5' RACE reads in MiXCR, one entry per CDR3 protein. The sample carries roughly 4,500 distinct CDR3 sequences, over 5.5% recorded once. No antigen has been assigned to these receptors. Regarding the study as a whole: Intratumoral expanded alpha and beta TCR counts were found to track tumor mutation counts.

The material was lung tumor tissue, obtained at surgery. These TCRs come from a male donor with early-stage non-small cell lung cancer.

This clonotype is categorized as medium-sized. The chain's CDR3 is CASSLGDGTNQPQHF. CDR3 DNA sequence: TGTGCCAGCAGTCTGGGGGATGGGACCAATCAGCCCCAGCATTTT. This chain connects TRBV27 to TRBJ1-5, with D perhaps TRBD1 (5 bases). The V end was cut by 5 bases, the J end by 3 bases, with 14 bases between. The germline CDR1 and CDR2 sequences are MNHEY and SMNVEV (reference sequence). There are 15 residues in the CDR3.

This clonotype was recorded many times. The chain is built from TRBV28 and TRBJ1-6; TRBD1 matches 8 bases. The V gene end was trimmed by 8 bases and the J gene end by 9 bases; junction bases not matched to a gene: 3. Germline assignment: CDR1 MDHEN and CDR2 SYDVKM. This CDR3 comprises 12 residues. Written as DNA, the CDR3 is TGTGCCAGCGGACAGGGTCGTTCACCCCTCCACTTT. Translation: CASGQGRSPLHF.